These 6 T cell receptor beta chains came from one sample sequenced in a study of cytomegalovirus exposure and HLA in healthy donors. In the PCR, 60 Vbeta and 13 Jbeta primers were used. Here immunoSEQ multiplex PCR was the method, and the copy in TCRdb shows in-frame clones only, minus some. The table shows tens of thousands of clones, with 70% to 85% occurring only once. The specimen sequenced was PBMCs. These receptors all come from a man aged 25-40 years in good health and CMV-seronegative.

The chain has TRBV10-2 and TRBJ1-2; D possibly corresponds to TRBD1 (5 bases). Germline CDR1 and CDR2: WSHSY and SAAADI. The CDR3 spans 14 residues. The V gene lost 10 bases and the J gene lost 4 bases, with 19 bases spanning the gap. CDR3 region: CAISGGDRVYGYTF. The CDR3 coding sequence is TGCGCCATCAGCGGGGGTGATCGCGTCTATGGCTACACCTTC.

This clone was seen a single time. The V and J genes are TRBV5-6 and TRBJ1-2; 7 bases align to TRBD1. The CDR3 contains 14 residues. V shed 4 bases and J 3 bases; nucleotides not matched to a gene: 6. Germline V CDR1 and CDR2: SGHDT, YYEEEE. The CDR3 is CASSRRTGYYGYTF. The CDR3 nucleotides read TGTGCCAGCAGCAGGCGGACAGGTTACTATGGCTACACCTTC.

This clone was detected a few times. This chain connects TRBV5-1 to TRBJ1-1; the D is unclear. The CDR3 spans 14 residues. Germline V CDR1 and CDR2: SGHRS, YFSETQ. V was pared by 5 bases and J by 1 base, with 12 bases between. The CDR3 here is CASSSWAENTEAFF. DNA of the CDR3: TGCGCCAGCAGTAGTTGGGCAGAGAACACTGAAGCTTTCTTT.

This rearrangement joins TRBV29-1 to TRBJ2-3, with a possible D match to TRBD1 (6 bases). Germline V lookup: CDR1 SQVTM, CDR2 ANQGSEA. The CDR3 has 12 amino acids. V was clipped by 6 bases and J by 3 bases, with 10 bases between them. The CDR3 region has the DNA TGCAGCGTCTCGGACAGAACAGATACGCAGTATTTT. Its translation: CSVSDRTDTQYF.

The chain employs TRBV7-3 and TRBJ2-1; D uncertain. The CDR3 contains 15 residues. The germline V and J ends were trimmed by 2 bases and 4 bases, with 12 bases remaining between them. Germline V gene lookup returns CDR1 SGHTA and CDR2 FQGTGA. The DNA of the CDR3 is TGTGCCAGCAGCTTATCTCAGGCCAGTTACAATGAGCAGTTCTTC. Translation: CASSLSQASYNEQFF.

The chain joins TRBV5-4 to TRBJ1-3; D possibly corresponds to TRBD1 (5 bases). In germline, CDR1 is SGHNT, CDR2 YYREEE (reference sequence). This CDR3 region has 17 residues. Trimming cost V 6 bases and J 0 bases, with 19 bases left between them. In DNA, the CDR3 is TGTGCCAGCAACTCCGGGCCAGGGAAAAACTCTGGAAACACCATATATTTT. Its translation: CASNSGPGKNSGNTIYF.